The clone carrying this T cell receptor beta chain was seen only once. Patients in Seattle were enrolled during active infection, then followed longitudinally. The table came from immunoSEQ multiplex PCR; TCRdb's copy has only in-frame clones and leaves some out. The table includes 200,000 to 300,000 clones, roughly 86% detected once. The source of the sample is a study of blood T cell repertoires in COVID-19. Trimming took 5 bases from V and 7 from J; bases not matched to a gene: 9. CDR3 length: 15 residues. The germline V gene encodes CDR1 MNHEY and CDR2 SVGAGI. The specimen sequenced was peripheral blood. The TCR sequence derives from an older woman with COVID-19, enrolled during active disease. The chain links TRBV6-5 to TRBJ2-7, with 12 bases identical to TRBD2. The CDR3 loop is CASSSRLAGVREQYF. CDR3 DNA: TGTGCCAGCAGTAGCCGACTAGCGGGAGTCAGAGAGCAGTACTTC.